Listed below are T cell receptor beta chains from one sample, sequenced in a study of shared clonotypes between healthy human individuals. Measured with immunoSEQ multiplex PCR; TCRdb has only the in-frame clones, and not every one. Of millions of clones in the sample, roughly 91% are singletons; the top ten hold roughly 1.8%. Sequences were obtained from naive CD8+ T cells from PBMCs. The source is a man between 18 and 29 years old in good health. Some clones in this sample may be carry-over from other donors' samples. The CDR3 runs from the conserved cysteine through the conserved F or W. A D gene is named only where the DNA matches it firmly. Size is omitted from some rows. Given values are once, few, many or a class for expanded clones.

J gene: TRBJ2-5
clone size: NA
D gene: TRBD1
V gene: TRBV5-6
CDR3 protein: CASSPDRVVETQYF
CDR3 DNA: TGTGCCAGCAGCCCTGACAGGGTAGTTGAGACCCAGTACTTC

J gene: TRBJ2-7
clone size: NA
D gene: TRBD2
V gene: TRBV5-1
CDR3 protein: CASSFGLAGGPHEQYF
CDR3 DNA: TGCGCCAGCAGCTTTGGGCTAGCGGGAGGGCCACACGAGCAGTACTTC

J gene: TRBJ2-6
clone size: NA
D gene: TRBD1
V gene: TRBV6-1
CDR3 protein: CASSERGQGGVGANVLTF
CDR3 DNA: TGTGCCAGCAGTGAAAGGGGACAGGGGGGAGTTGGGGCCAACGTCCTGACTTTC

J gene: TRBJ1-2
clone size: NA
D gene: NA
V gene: TRBV5-1
CDR3 protein: CASRGTPSGYGYTF
CDR3 DNA: TGCGCCAGCAGGGGGACACCTTCGGGCTATGGCTACACCTTC

J gene: TRBJ2-1
clone size: NA
D gene: TRBD1
V gene: TRBV6-6
CDR3 protein: CASRLGQGTYNEQFF
CDR3 DNA: TGTGCCAGCAGATTGGGACAGGGGACCTACAATGAGCAGTTCTTC

J gene: TRBJ2-1
clone size: NA
D gene: NA
V gene: TRBV29-1
CDR3 protein: CSVVRGSYNEQFF
CDR3 DNA: TGCAGCGTTGTGCGGGGCTCCTACAATGAGCAGTTCTTC

J gene: TRBJ2-7
clone size: NA
D gene: TRBD2
V gene: TRBV9
CDR3 protein: CASSPRTSGSSYEQYF
CDR3 DNA: TGTGCCAGCAGCCCCCGGACTAGCGGAAGCTCCTACGAGCAGTACTTC

J gene: TRBJ1-5
clone size: NA
D gene: NA
V gene: TRBV27
CDR3 protein: CASSLRAPNQPQHF
CDR3 DNA: TGTGCCAGCAGTTTAAGGGCCCCCAATCAGCCCCAGCATTTT

J gene: TRBJ1-2
clone size: NA
D gene: NA
V gene: TRBV5-4
CDR3 protein: CASSLGTYGSYGYTF
CDR3 DNA: TGTGCCAGCAGCTTGGGGACATATGGTAGCTATGGCTACACCTTC

J gene: TRBJ2-7
clone size: NA
D gene: NA
V gene: TRBV28
CDR3 protein: CASSFMETYEQYF
CDR3 DNA: TGTGCCAGCAGTTTCATGGAAACCTACGAGCAGTACTTC

J gene: TRBJ2-1
clone size: NA
D gene: NA
V gene: TRBV5-6
CDR3 protein: CASSLQGTYNEQFF
CDR3 DNA: TGTGCCAGCAGCTTGCAAGGGACCTACAATGAGCAGTTCTTC

J gene: TRBJ1-5
clone size: NA
D gene: NA
V gene: TRBV19
CDR3 protein: CASSIALLPQHF
CDR3 DNA: TGTGCCAGTAGTATCGCGCTACTGCCCCAGCATTTT

J gene: TRBJ2-1
clone size: once
D gene: TRBD2
V gene: TRBV10-3
CDR3 protein: CAISPGLAGVNEQFF
CDR3 DNA: TGTGCCATCAGCCCGGGACTAGCGGGAGTCAATGAGCAGTTCTTC

J gene: TRBJ1-1
clone size: NA
D gene: NA
V gene: TRBV28
CDR3 protein: CASTLGGNTEAFF
CDR3 DNA: TGTGCCAGCACCCTTGGGGGGAACACTGAAGCTTTCTTT

J gene: TRBJ2-7
clone size: NA
D gene: TRBD2
V gene: TRBV13
CDR3 protein: CASSPSGSLTYEQYF
CDR3 DNA: TGTGCCAGCAGCCCTAGCGGGAGTCTCACCTACGAGCAGTACTTC

J gene: TRBJ2-7
clone size: NA
D gene: NA
V gene: TRBV9
CDR3 protein: CASSVGDSSYEQYF
CDR3 DNA: TGTGCCAGCAGCGTAGGGGACTCCTCCTACGAGCAGTACTTC

J gene: TRBJ2-6
clone size: NA
D gene: NA
V gene: TRBV27
CDR3 protein: CASSFGRTNVLTF
CDR3 DNA: TGTGCCAGCAGTTTCGGACGGACTAACGTCCTGACTTTC

J gene: TRBJ2-1
clone size: NA
D gene: NA
V gene: TRBV7-9
CDR3 protein: CASSPGRYNEQFF
CDR3 DNA: TGTGCCAGCAGTCCTGGCCGTTACAATGAGCAGTTCTTC

J gene: TRBJ2-1
clone size: NA
D gene: NA
V gene: TRBV6-5
CDR3 protein: CASSYGPSSYNEQFF
CDR3 DNA: TGTGCCAGCAGTTACGGTCCGAGCTCCTACAATGAGCAGTTCTTC

J gene: TRBJ2-1
clone size: once
D gene: NA
V gene: TRBV4-1
CDR3 protein: CASSQSPAGPYNEQFF
CDR3 DNA: TGCGCCAGCAGCCAATCCCCGGCGGGACCCTACAATGAGCAGTTCTTC

J gene: TRBJ2-1
clone size: NA
D gene: NA
V gene: TRBV2
CDR3 protein: CASSQGSGAYNEQFF
CDR3 DNA: TGTGCCAGCTCCCAGGGGTCCGGGGCCTACAATGAGCAGTTCTTC

J gene: TRBJ2-3
clone size: NA
D gene: NA
V gene: TRBV27
CDR3 protein: CASSLLDTLGPDTQYF
CDR3 DNA: TGTGCCAGCAGTTTACTGGACACCCTGGGGCCAGATACGCAGTATTTT

J gene: TRBJ2-5
clone size: NA
D gene: NA
V gene: TRBV10-3
CDR3 protein: CAISESAAAQETQYF
CDR3 DNA: TGTGCCATCAGTGAGTCGGCGGCAGCCCAAGAGACCCAGTACTTC

J gene: TRBJ1-2
clone size: NA
D gene: NA
V gene: TRBV7-9
CDR3 protein: CASSSAFGTGVEGYTF
CDR3 DNA: TGTGCCAGCAGCTCCGCCTTCGGGACCGGGGTAGAAGGCTACACCTTC

J gene: TRBJ2-1
clone size: NA
D gene: NA
V gene: TRBV19
CDR3 protein: CASSIAGGEQFF
CDR3 DNA: TGTGCCAGTAGTATCGCTGGGGGTGAGCAGTTCTTC

J gene: TRBJ2-2
clone size: NA
D gene: TRBD2
V gene: TRBV9
CDR3 protein: CASSVVVGGPSTGELFF
CDR3 DNA: TGTGCCAGCAGCGTAGTGGTGGGAGGGCCGAGCACCGGGGAGCTGTTTTTT

J gene: TRBJ2-7
clone size: NA
D gene: TRBD1
V gene: TRBV27
CDR3 protein: CASSYRQGAQEQYF
CDR3 DNA: TGTGCCAGCAGCTACCGACAGGGGGCACAAGAGCAGTACTTC

J gene: TRBJ2-1
clone size: NA
D gene: NA
V gene: TRBV7-9
CDR3 protein: CASSSPQGRSSYNEQFF
CDR3 DNA: TGTGCCAGCAGCTCCCCCCAAGGGCGGAGCTCCTACAATGAGCAGTTCTTC

J gene: TRBJ2-3
clone size: NA
D gene: TRBD2
V gene: TRBV27
CDR3 protein: CASSPGLARDTQYF
CDR3 DNA: TGTGCCAGCAGTCCGGGACTAGCACGCGATACGCAGTATTTT

J gene: TRBJ2-3
clone size: NA
D gene: NA
V gene: TRBV6-4
CDR3 protein: CASTHRTDTQYF
CDR3 DNA: TGTGCCAGCACGCACAGGACAGATACGCAGTATTTT

J gene: TRBJ2-1
clone size: NA
D gene: NA
V gene: TRBV6-5
CDR3 protein: CASSYGAGTGNEQFF
CDR3 DNA: TGTGCCAGCAGTTACGGGGCAGGTACTGGAAATGAGCAGTTCTTC

J gene: TRBJ1-2
clone size: NA
D gene: NA
V gene: TRBV15
CDR3 protein: CATSSLASYGYTF
CDR3 DNA: TGTGCCACCAGCAGTTTGGCGTCGTATGGCTACACCTTC

J gene: TRBJ2-1
clone size: NA
D gene: NA
V gene: TRBV19
CDR3 protein: CASSMKGGQYNEQFF
CDR3 DNA: TGTGCCAGTAGTATGAAGGGGGGGCAGTACAATGAGCAGTTCTTC

J gene: TRBJ2-5
clone size: NA
D gene: NA
V gene: TRBV9
CDR3 protein: CASSAGPTETQYF
CDR3 DNA: TGTGCCAGCAGCGCGGGCCCAACGGAGACCCAGTACTTC

J gene: TRBJ2-7
clone size: NA
D gene: NA
V gene: TRBV14
CDR3 protein: CASSRKGLRYEQYF
CDR3 DNA: TGTGCCAGCAGCCGAAAGGGCCTACGCTACGAGCAGTACTTC

J gene: TRBJ2-7
clone size: NA
D gene: NA
V gene: TRBV28
CDR3 protein: CASRPGSSYEQYF
CDR3 DNA: TGTGCCAGCAGGCCAGGGAGCTCCTACGAGCAGTACTTC

J gene: TRBJ2-7
clone size: NA
D gene: NA
V gene: TRBV28
CDR3 protein: CASSPSTGFYEQYF
CDR3 DNA: TGTGCCAGCAGTCCTAGTACAGGCTTCTACGAGCAGTACTTC

J gene: TRBJ1-2
clone size: NA
D gene: NA
V gene: TRBV2
CDR3 protein: CASSKGTLANYGYTF
CDR3 DNA: TGTGCCAGCAGTAAAGGGACGTTAGCTAACTATGGCTACACCTTC

J gene: TRBJ2-7
clone size: NA
D gene: NA
V gene: TRBV14
CDR3 protein: CASSPHRVSEQYF
CDR3 DNA: TGTGCCAGCAGCCCCCATAGAGTATCCGAGCAGTACTTC

J gene: TRBJ2-2
clone size: NA
D gene: NA
V gene: TRBV4-1
CDR3 protein: CASSQVPGTGELFF
CDR3 DNA: TGCGCCAGCAGCCAAGTACCCGGCACCGGGGAGCTGTTTTTT

J gene: TRBJ2-1
clone size: NA
D gene: TRBD2
V gene: TRBV27
CDR3 protein: CASSSRTSGESSYNEQFF
CDR3 DNA: TGTGCCAGCAGTTCTCGGACTAGCGGGGAGAGCTCCTACAATGAGCAGTTCTTC

J gene: TRBJ2-4
clone size: NA
D gene: TRBD2
V gene: TRBV13
CDR3 protein: CASSQPGEGQRNIQYF
CDR3 DNA: TGTGCCAGCAGCCAGCCGGGGGAGGGCCAGCGTAACATTCAGTACTTC

J gene: TRBJ2-7
clone size: NA
D gene: NA
V gene: TRBV9
CDR3 protein: CASSSGSSYEQYF
CDR3 DNA: TGTGCCAGCAGCTCAGGCTCAAGCTACGAGCAGTACTTC

J gene: TRBJ1-2
clone size: NA
D gene: TRBD1
V gene: TRBV5-4
CDR3 protein: CASSSRSDRAIYGYTF
CDR3 DNA: TGTGCCAGCAGCAGTAGATCCGACAGGGCTATCTATGGCTACACCTTC

J gene: TRBJ2-1
clone size: once
D gene: NA
V gene: TRBV11-2
CDR3 protein: CASSLGPGGTYNEQFF
CDR3 DNA: TGTGCCAGCAGCTTAGGTCCAGGGGGGACCTACAATGAGCAGTTCTTC